This T cell receptor (beta chain) came from a study of beta chain features in type 1 diabetes. Overall study context: When patients were set against healthy donors, age, gender and cell yields were similar. The study, taken as a whole, reports: Shorter templates might be favored by PCR, and equally so in patients and in controls.

The trim removed 5 bases at V and 5 bases at J, leaving 4 bases unmatched. Germline V lookup: CDR1 SGHNT, CDR2 YENEEA. This CDR3 region has 16 residues. Turning to this clone: The antigen is not known.

Expressed TCRB transcripts were sequenced because the entire RNA isolate underwent reverse transcription. Libraries were prepared by immunoSEQ multiplex PCR; TCRdb keeps only in-frame clonotypes and omits some of them. The data contain about 290,000 clones, 8% of them singletons. The V call is TRBV11-3, the J call TRBJ2-2, with 14 bases aligning to TRBD2. Material for sequencing was central memory CD4+ T cells from blood. The source of this sequence is a woman between 18 and 30 years old in good health. The CDR3 DNA reads TGTGCCAGCAGCACCCGACTAGCGGGAGGGACCGGGGAGCTGTTTTTT. Its protein is CASSTRLAGGTGELFF.